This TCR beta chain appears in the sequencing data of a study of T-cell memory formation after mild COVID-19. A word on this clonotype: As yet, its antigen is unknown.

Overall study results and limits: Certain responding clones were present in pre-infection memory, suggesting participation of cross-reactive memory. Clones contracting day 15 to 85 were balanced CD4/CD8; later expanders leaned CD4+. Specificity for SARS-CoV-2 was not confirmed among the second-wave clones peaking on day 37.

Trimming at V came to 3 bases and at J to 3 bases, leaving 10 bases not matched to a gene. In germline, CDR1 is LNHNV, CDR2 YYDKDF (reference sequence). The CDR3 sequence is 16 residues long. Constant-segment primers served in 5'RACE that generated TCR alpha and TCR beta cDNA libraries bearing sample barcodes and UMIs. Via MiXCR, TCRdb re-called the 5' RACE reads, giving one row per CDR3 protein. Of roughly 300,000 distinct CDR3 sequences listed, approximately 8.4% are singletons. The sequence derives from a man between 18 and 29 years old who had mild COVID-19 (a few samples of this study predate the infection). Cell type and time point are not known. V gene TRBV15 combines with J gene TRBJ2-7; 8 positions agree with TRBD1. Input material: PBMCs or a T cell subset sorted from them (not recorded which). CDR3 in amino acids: CATSRTSGQGRYEQYF. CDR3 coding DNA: TGTGCCACCAGCAGGACTTCTGGACAGGGTCGCTACGAGCAGTACTTC.